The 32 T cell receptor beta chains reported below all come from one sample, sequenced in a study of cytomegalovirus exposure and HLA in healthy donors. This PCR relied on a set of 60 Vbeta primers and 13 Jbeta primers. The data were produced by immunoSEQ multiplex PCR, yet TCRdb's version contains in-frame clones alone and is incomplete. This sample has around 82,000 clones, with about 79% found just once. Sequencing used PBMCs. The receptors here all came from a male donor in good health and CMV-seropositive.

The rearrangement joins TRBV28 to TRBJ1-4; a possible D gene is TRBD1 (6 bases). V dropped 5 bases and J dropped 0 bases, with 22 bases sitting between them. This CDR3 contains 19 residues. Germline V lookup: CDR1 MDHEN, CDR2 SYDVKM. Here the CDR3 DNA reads TGTGCCAGCAGTGCGATATACCGACAGGCCCTTGCAACTAATGAAAAACTGTTTTTT. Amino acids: CASSAIYRQALATNEKLFF.

CDR3 loop: CAISESAIGATPSGANVLTF. The DNA of the CDR3 is TGTGCCATCAGTGAGTCAGCAATTGGGGCTACCCCCTCTGGGGCCAACGTCCTGACTTTC. J is TRBJ2-6 and V is TRBV10-3; TRBD1 is a possible D gene (5 bases). The germline V gene encodes CDR1 ENHRY and CDR2 SYGVKD. The CDR3 spans 20 residues. The V end was cut by 0 bases, the J end by 0 bases, with 18 bases between.

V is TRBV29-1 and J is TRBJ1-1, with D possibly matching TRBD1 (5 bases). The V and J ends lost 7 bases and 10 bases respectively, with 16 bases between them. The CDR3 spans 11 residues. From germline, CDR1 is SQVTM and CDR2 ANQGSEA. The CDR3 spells CSAWVGGGAFF. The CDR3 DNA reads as TGCAGCGCTTGGGTAGGCGGGGGAGCTTTCTTT.

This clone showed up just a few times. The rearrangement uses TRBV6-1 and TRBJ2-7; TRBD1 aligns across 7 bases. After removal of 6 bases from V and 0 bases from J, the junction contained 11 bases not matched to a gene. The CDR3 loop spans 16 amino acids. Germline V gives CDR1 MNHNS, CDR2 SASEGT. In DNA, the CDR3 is TGTGCCAGCAGAGAAATGGTACAGGGGCTCTCCTACGAGCAGTACTTC. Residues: CASREMVQGLSYEQYF.

This chain's CDR3 is CASSQGLGGMGEYEQYF. CDR3 sequence (DNA): TGTGCCAGCAGCCAAGGTCTGGGCGGGATGGGTGAGTACGAGCAGTACTTC. The chain combines TRBV4-2 with TRBJ2-7, with a possible D match to TRBD2 (6 bases). V shed 1 base and J shed 4 bases, with 20 bases lying between them. The CDR3 is 17 residues long. Germline V lookup: CDR1 LGHNA, CDR2 YNFKEQ.

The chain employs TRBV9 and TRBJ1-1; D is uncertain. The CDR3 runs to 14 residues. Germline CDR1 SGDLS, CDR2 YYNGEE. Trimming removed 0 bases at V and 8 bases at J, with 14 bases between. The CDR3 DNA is TGTGCCAGCAGCGTAGCAGGAGGAGAGGGAGAAGCTTTCTTT. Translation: CASSVAGGEGEAFF.

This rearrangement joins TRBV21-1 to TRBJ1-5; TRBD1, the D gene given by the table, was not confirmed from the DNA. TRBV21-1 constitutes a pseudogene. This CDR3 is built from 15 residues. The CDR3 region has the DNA TGTGCCAGCAGGAAAGGGGACAGAGTCAATCAGCCCCAGCATTTT. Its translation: CASRKGDRVNQPQHF.

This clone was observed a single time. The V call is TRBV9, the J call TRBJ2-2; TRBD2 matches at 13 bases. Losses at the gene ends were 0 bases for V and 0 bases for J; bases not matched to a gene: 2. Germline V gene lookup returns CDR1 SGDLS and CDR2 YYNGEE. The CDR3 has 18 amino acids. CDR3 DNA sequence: TGTGCCAGCAGCGTAGGACTAGCGGGAGGCGCGAACACCGGGGAGCTGTTTTTT. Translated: CASSVGLAGGANTGELFF.

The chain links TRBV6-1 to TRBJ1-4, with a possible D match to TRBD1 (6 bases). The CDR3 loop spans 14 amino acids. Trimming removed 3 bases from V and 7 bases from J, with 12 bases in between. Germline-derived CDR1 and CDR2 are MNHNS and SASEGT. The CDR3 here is CASSEGAGIEKLFF. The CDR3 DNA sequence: TGTGCCAGCAGTGAGGGGGCTGGGATTGAAAAACTGTTTTTT.

CDR3 coding DNA: TGTGCCAGCTCACCACCGACGGGGGGCGCTTACAATGAGCAGTTCTTC. This translates into CASSPPTGGAYNEQFF. The chain employs TRBV18 and TRBJ2-1, with D possibly matching TRBD2 (7 bases). The CDR3 is 16 residues long. CDR1 is KGHSH, CDR2 LQKENI, per germline. V lost 0 bases to trimming and J lost 4 bases, with 13 bases between them.

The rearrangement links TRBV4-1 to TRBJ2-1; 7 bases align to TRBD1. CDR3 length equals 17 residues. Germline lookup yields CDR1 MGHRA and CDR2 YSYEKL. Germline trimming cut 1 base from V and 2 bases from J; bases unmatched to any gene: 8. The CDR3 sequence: CASSQVGGRLTYNEQFF. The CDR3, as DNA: TGCGCCAGCAGCCAAGTAGGGGGCCGCCTTACCTACAATGAGCAGTTCTTC.

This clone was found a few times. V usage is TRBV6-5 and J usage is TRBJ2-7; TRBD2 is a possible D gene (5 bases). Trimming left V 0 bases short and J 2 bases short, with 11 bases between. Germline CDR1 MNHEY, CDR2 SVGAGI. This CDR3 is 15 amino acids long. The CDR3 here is CASSYSPPGTYEQYF. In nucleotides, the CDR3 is TGTGCCAGCAGTTACTCACCCCCCGGGACCTACGAGCAGTACTTC.

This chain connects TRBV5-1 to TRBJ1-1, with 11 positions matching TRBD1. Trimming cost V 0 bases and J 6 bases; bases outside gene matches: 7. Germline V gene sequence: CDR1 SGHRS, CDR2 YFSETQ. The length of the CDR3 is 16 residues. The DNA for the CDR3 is TGCGCCAGCAGCTTGGAGCGGACAGGGGGCGTCGCTGAAGCTTTCTTT. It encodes CASSLERTGGVAEAFF. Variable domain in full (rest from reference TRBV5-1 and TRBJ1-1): KAGVTQTPRYLIKTRGQQVTLSCSPISGHRSVSWYQQTPGQGLQFLFEYFSETQRNKGNFPGRFSGRQFSNSRSEMNVSTLELGDSALYLCASSLERTGGVAEAFFGQGTRLTVV.

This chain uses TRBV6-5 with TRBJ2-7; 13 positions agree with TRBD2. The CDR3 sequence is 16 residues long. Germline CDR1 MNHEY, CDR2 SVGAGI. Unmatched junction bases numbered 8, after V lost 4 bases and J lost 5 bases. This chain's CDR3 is CASSSPRTSGGDEQYF. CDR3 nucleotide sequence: TGTGCCAGCAGTTCCCCTCGGACTAGCGGGGGCGACGAGCAGTACTTC.

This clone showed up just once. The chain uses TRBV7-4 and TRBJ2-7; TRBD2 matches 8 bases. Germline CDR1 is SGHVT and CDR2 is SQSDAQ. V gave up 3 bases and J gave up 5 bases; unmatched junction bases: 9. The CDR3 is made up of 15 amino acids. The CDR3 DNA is TGTGCCAGCAGCTTCCGGGTCGGGGGGGCCGACGAGCAGTACTTC. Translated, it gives CASSFRVGGADEQYF. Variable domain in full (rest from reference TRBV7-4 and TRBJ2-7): GAGVSQSPRYKVAKRGRDVALRCDSISGHVTLYWYRQTLGQGSEVLTYSQSDAQRDKSGRPSGRFSAERPERSVSTLKIQRTEQGDSAVYLCASSFRVGGADEQYFGPGTRLTVT.

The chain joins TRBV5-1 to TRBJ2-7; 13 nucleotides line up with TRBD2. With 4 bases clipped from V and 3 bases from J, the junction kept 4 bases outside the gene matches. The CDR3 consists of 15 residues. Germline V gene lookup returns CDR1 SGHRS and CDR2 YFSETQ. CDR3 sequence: CASSLGLAGDYEQYF. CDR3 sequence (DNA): TGCGCCAGCAGCCTCGGACTAGCGGGGGACTACGAGCAGTACTTC.

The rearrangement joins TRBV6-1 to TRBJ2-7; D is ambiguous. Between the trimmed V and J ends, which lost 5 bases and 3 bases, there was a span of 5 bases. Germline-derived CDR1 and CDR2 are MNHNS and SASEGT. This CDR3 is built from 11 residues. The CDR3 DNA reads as TGTGCCAGCAGTATCCTCTACGAGCAGTACTTC. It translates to CASSILYEQYF.

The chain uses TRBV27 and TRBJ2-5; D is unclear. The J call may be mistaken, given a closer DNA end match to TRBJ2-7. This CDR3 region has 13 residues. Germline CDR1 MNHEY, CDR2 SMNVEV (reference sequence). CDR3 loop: CASRRSGSYEQYF. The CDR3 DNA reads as TGTGCCAGCAGACGATCCGGGTCATACGAGCAGTACTTC.

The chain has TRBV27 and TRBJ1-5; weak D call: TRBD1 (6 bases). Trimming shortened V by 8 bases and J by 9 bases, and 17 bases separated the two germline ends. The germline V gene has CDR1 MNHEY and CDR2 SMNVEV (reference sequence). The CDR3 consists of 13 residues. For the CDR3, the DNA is TGTGCCAGCTCCTGGGGGGGGGCCTGGCCCCAGCATTTT. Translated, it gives CASSWGGAWPQHF.

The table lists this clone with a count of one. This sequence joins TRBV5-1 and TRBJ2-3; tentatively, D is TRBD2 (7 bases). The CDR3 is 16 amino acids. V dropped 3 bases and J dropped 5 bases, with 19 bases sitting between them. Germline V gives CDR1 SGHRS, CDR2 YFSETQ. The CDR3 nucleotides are TGCGCCAGCAGCTCCACGGGCGCGGGGGCGGGAGATACGCAGTATTTT. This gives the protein CASSSTGAGAGDTQYF.

The CDR3 reads CSVVGHPSQTSADTQYF. DNA for the CDR3: TGCAGCGTTGTTGGACACCCCTCACAAACTAGCGCAGATACGCAGTATTTT. V is TRBV29-1 and J is TRBJ2-3, with 7 bases lining up with TRBD2. CDR3 size: 17 residues. Germline CDR1 is SQVTM and CDR2 is ANQGSEA. V lost 4 bases, J lost 4 bases, and 17 bases stayed unmatched.

CDR3 amino acids: CASSVAFGTGGRYEQYF. The CDR3 region has the DNA TGTGCCAGCAGCGTAGCTTTCGGGACAGGGGGCAGGTACGAGCAGTACTTC. J is TRBJ2-7 and V is TRBV9; 12 nucleotides agree with TRBD1. This CDR3 has 17 amino acids. Germline CDR1 SGDLS, CDR2 YYNGEE. The trim removed 0 bases at V and 4 bases at J, leaving 8 bases unmatched.

CDR3 in amino acids: CASSHGGSQETQYF. CDR3 nucleotides: TGTGCCAGCAGCCATGGCGGAAGCCAAGAGACCCAGTACTTC. V is TRBV6-5 and J is TRBJ2-5, with unresolved D. The CDR3 runs 14 residues. The V end was cut by 6 bases, the J end by 1 base, with 12 bases between. In germline, CDR1 is MNHEY, CDR2 SVGAGI.

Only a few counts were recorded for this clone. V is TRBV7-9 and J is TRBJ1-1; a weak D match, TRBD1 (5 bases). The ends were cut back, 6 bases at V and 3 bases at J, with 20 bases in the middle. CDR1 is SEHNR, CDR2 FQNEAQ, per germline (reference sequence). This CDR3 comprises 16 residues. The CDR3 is CASSRGVGALYTEAFF. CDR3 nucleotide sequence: TGTGCCAGCAGTCGGGGGGTGGGCGCCTTATACACTGAAGCTTTCTTT. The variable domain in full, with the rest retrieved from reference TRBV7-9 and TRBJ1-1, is DTGVSQNPRHKITKRGQNVTFRCDPISEHNRLYWYRQTLGQGPEFLTYFQNEAQLEKSRLLSDRFSAERPKGSFSTLEIQRTEQGDSAMYLCASSRGVGALYTEAFFGQGTRLTVV.

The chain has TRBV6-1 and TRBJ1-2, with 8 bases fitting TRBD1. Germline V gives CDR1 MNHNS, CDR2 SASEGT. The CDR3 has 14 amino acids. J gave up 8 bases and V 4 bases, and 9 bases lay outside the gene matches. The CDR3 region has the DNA TGTGCCAGCAGTGCCCTGGACAGGGTTATGGGCTACACCTTC. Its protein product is CASSALDRVMGYTF.

The CDR3 sequence is CASSRGQPYNEQFF. The CDR3 DNA reads as TGTGCCAGCAGTCGGGGACAACCCTACAATGAGCAGTTCTTC. The chain couples TRBV6-5 to TRBJ2-1; D is possibly TRBD1 (6 bases). Germline V CDR1 and CDR2: MNHEY, SVGAGI. The CDR3 has 14 residues. V was pared by 5 bases and J by 2 bases, with 10 bases between.

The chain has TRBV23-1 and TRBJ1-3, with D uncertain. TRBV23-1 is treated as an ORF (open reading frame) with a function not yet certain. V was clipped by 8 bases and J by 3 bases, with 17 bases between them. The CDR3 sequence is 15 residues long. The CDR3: CASLRLGRDGNTIYF. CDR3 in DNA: TGCGCCAGCCTACGTCTAGGGAGAGATGGAAACACCATATATTTT.

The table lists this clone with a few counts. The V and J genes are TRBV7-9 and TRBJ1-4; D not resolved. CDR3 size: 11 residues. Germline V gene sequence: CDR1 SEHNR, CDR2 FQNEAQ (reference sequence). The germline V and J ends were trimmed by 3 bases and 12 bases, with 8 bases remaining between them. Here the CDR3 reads CASSFAGELFF. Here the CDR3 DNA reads TGTGCCAGCAGCTTCGCCGGGGAACTGTTTTTT.

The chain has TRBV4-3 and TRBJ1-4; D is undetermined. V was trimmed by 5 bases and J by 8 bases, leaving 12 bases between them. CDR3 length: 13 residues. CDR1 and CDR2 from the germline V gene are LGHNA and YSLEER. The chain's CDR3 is CASSDYLREKLFF. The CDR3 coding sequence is TGCGCCAGCAGCGACTACCTCAGGGAAAAACTGTTTTTT.

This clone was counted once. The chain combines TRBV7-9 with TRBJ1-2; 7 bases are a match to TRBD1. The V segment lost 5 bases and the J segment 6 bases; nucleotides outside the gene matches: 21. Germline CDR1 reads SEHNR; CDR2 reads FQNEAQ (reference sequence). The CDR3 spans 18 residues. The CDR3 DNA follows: TGTGCCAGCAGCCTATCGTCTCTAATCGGGACAGTCACGCATGGCTACACCTTC. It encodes CASSLSSLIGTVTHGYTF.

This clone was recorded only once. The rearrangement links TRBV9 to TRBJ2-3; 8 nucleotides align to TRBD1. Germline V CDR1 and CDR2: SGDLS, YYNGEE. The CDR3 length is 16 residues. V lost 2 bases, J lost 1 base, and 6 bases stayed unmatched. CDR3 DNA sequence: TGTGCCAGCAGCGTTTCAGGGGGCCAGGGCACAGATACGCAGTATTTT. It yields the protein CASSVSGGQGTDTQYF.

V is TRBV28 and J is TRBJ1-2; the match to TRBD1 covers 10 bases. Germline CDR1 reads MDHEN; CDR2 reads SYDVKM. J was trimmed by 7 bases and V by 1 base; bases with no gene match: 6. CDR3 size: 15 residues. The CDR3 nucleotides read TGTGCCAGCAGTTTATTTGAGGGACAGGGGTTTGGCTACACCTTC. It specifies CASSLFEGQGFGYTF.